This section outlines one T cell receptor (beta chain) sequence together with its context. This clone occurred many times. Its antigen is unknown. Per-base qualities were not stored, and no clone one base away is much larger. Before undergoing thyroid surgery, none of the patients had been given any kind of treatment. Patient clinical samples collected from about 2012 to 2019 were retrospectively analysed using T-cell receptor beta sequencing. Library prep was done by PCR. Sequencing was performed on an Illumina HiSeq 4000. The TCR beta-chain CDR3 region of each patient was profiled by high-throughput sequencing. The source study handled its data this way. The researchers built a classifier to tell apart papillary thyroid cancer patients with distant metastasis, based on CDR3 differences among clinicopathological groups. Repertoire diversity was assessed with the Shannon index, and tumor-blood repertoire similarity with the Morisita-Horn index. TCRdb handled the public reads itself, with Q25 trimming in fastp and clone calling in MiXCR, and kept productive beta chains. The V and J calls shown here were made by TCRdb, not taken from the authors' results. Here the sample has over 45,000 clones; less than 25% occur a single time. Clones ranked in the top ten supply approximately 3.6% of the sample.

The data were obtained in a study of metastatic and nonmetastatic thyroid tumors (dated by TCRdb to between 2020 and 2021). Regarding the complete study: Repertoires from peripheral blood and from tumor or nodule tissue samples of malignant and benign thyroid patients were compared.

What the authors observed across the whole study: TCR beta diversity was reported as significantly higher in malignant tumors than in benign nodules, in both blood and tumor samples.

Sequencing used blood. The sequence came from a male donor with papillary thyroid cancer or a benign thyroid nodule (not recorded which). Some clones in this sample may be carry-over from other donors' samples.

The bases are TGTGCCAGCAGCTCACAGCTAGGGAACACCGGGGAGCTGTTTTTT. It specifies CASSSQLGNTGELFF. This chain is built from TRBV5-5 and TRBJ2-2; the D gene remains uncertain. A distance of 10 bases separates the germline ends of V and J, which lose 3 bases and 1 base respectively. Based on the germline V gene (reference sequence), the CDR1 and CDR2 sequences are SGHKS and YYEKEE. The CDR3 goes from the cysteine to the phenylalanine over 15 residues. Just CDR3 DNA is preserved here, 45 bases in frame from base 1.